The sequence of this T cell receptor beta chain was determined in a study of siplizumab effects on memory and regulatory T cells. Study outcomes and limitations: Whether proliferating Tregs in siplizumab cultures suppress was not functionally confirmed.

Per germline, CDR1 SGHVS and CDR2 FQNEAQ. The ends were cut back, 1 base at V and 3 bases at J, with 6 bases in the middle. The CDR3 extends over 13 amino acids. With regard to this clone: The antigen remains undetermined.

Generated by immunoSEQ multiplex PCR, the TCRdb table keeps only in-frame clones and is missing some. The sample has tens of thousands of clones; roughly 96% are singletons. The sequencing input was naive CD4+ T cells sorted from blood. This TCR was recovered from a human donor in good health. This chain joins TRBV7-8 and TRBJ1-1; D is uncertain. This chain's CDR3 is CASSLGWDTEAFF. CDR3 coding DNA: TGTGCCAGCAGCTTAGGGTGGGACACTGAAGCTTTCTTT. Using reference TRBV7-8 and TRBJ1-1 for the parts outside the CDR3, the full variable domain is GAGVSQSPRYKVAKRGQDVALRCDPISGHVSLFWYQQALGQGPEFLTYFQNEAQLDKSGLPSDRFFAERPEGSVSTLKIQRTQQEDSAVYLCASSLGWDTEAFFGQGTRLTVV.